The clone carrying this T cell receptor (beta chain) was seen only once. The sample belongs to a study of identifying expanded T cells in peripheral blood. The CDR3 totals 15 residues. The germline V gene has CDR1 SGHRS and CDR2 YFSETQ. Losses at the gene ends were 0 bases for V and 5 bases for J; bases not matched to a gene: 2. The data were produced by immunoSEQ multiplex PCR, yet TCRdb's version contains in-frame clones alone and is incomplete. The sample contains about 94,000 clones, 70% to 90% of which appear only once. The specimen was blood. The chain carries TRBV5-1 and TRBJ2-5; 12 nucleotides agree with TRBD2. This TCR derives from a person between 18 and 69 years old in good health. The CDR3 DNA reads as TGCGCCAGCAGCTTGGCCCTAGCGGGGGGGGAGACCCAGTACTTC. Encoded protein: CASSLALAGGETQYF.